The entry that follows covers one T cell receptor beta chain sequence. The CDR3 extends over 12 amino acids. The V and J ends lost 6 bases and 7 bases, in that order; junction bases with no gene match: 1. Germline CDR1 MNHEY, CDR2 SVGAGI. These data originate in a study of cytomegalovirus exposure and HLA in healthy donors. At sampling all donors were nominally healthy, likely with unrecorded immune exposures. Use of 60 Vbeta and 13 Jbeta primers characterized the PCR. Only in-frame clones appear in the TCRdb table, and some are missing; sequencing was by immunoSEQ multiplex PCR. Among 95,000 to 100,000 clones, around 77% were seen once, and the ten largest hold approximately 8%.

The chain uses TRBV6-5 and TRBJ1-5; 9 bases match TRBD1. The sequenced sample was PBMCs. The sequence derives from a female donor in good health and CMV-seronegative. The CDR3 protein is CASRTGGQPQHF. The DNA of the CDR3 is TGTGCCAGCAGGACAGGGGGGCAGCCCCAGCATTTT.